The clone carrying this T cell receptor beta chain has at least ten counts. Its antigen remains unknown. Germline V gene sequence: CDR1 SGHTA, CDR2 FQGNSA. The CDR3 contains 13 residues. V gave up 1 base and J gave up 9 bases, with 10 bases separating them. This entry comes from a study of CD8 T cells in ankylosing spondylitis. Whole-study findings and limits: Reports of some motif variants in reactive arthritis synovial fluid and blood predate this one. Disease-linked clones had a CD8+ phenotype and relatively low frequency in peripheral blood.

TCRdb passed the 5' RACE reads through MiXCR, listing each CDR3 protein once. In the table there are 150,000 to 200,000 distinct CDR3 sequences, around a sixth of which are singletons. The genes are TRBV7-2 and TRBJ2-1; D remains ambiguous. The clonotype was recovered from a male donor aged 10-30 years with ankylosing spondylitis or in good health (not recorded which). Sequenced material: blood, either unsorted or a sorted T cell fraction (not recorded which). This chain's CDR3 is CASSLVSSGEQFF. CDR3 sequence (DNA): TGTGCCAGCAGCTTAGTTTCCAGTGGTGAGCAGTTCTTC.